This is a list of T cell receptor beta chains from one sample in a study of Graves' ophthalmopathy and Graves' hyperthyroidism. MiXCR, applied by TCRdb to the multiplex PCR reads, yields one record per CDR3 protein. The sample gives some 39,000 distinct CDR3 sequences, about 50% of which show up once; about 28% is in the top ten. Material for sequencing was peripheral blood. The receptor source for this set is an adult woman with stable Graves' hyperthyroidism. Each CDR3 is given with its conserved first and last residue. The D gene is left open where the match is weak. Clone sizes are given selectively: once, few, many, or a class where the clone is expanded.

cdr3_aa,cdr3_nt,d_call,v_call,clone_size,j_call
CASSYQHSGANVLTF,TGTGCCAGCAGTTACCAACACTCTGGGGCCAACGTCCTGACTTTC,NA,TRBV6-5,many,TRBJ2-6
CASSVATDTQYF,TGTGCCAGCAGCGTAGCTACAGATACGCAGTATTTT,NA,TRBV9,many,TRBJ2-3
CASSLEAGASETQYF,TGTGCCAGCAGCTTAGAGGCGGGGGCCAGTGAGACCCAGTACTTC,NA,TRBV11-2,medium-sized,TRBJ2-5
CASRAGGETQYF,TGTGCCAGCAGAGCGGGAGGGGAGACCCAGTACTTC,TRBD2,TRBV2,many,TRBJ2-5
CSATAGLAGAREYF,TGCAGTGCAACAGCGGGACTAGCGGGAGCGAGGGAGTACTTC,TRBD2,TRBV20-1,NA,TRBJ2-7
CSPQDYEQYF,TGCAGTCCCCAGGACTACGAGCAGTACTTC,NA,TRBV20-1,NA,TRBJ2-7
CASSPGFTDTQYF,TGTGCCAGCAGCCCGGGGTTCACAGATACGCAGTATTTT,NA,TRBV9,many,TRBJ2-3
CSVVLQREVHEQYF,TGCAGCGTTGTACTGCAGCGGGAGGTACACGAGCAGTACTTC,TRBD2,TRBV29-1,NA,TRBJ2-7
CSALQGPQYGYTF,TGCAGTGCTTTACAGGGCCCGCAATATGGCTACACCTTC,NA,TRBV20-1,NA,TRBJ1-2
CSVDRTGGNYGYTF,TGCAGCGTTGATAGGACAGGGGGCAACTATGGCTACACCTTC,TRBD1,TRBV29-1,NA,TRBJ1-2
CASRTGGTEAFF,TGTGCCAGCAGGACGGGGGGCACTGAAGCTTTCTTT,NA,TRBV7-3,NA,TRBJ1-1
CSVEGTGVAFF,TGCAGCGTTGAAGGGACAGGGGTGGCTTTCTTT,TRBD1,TRBV29-1,NA,TRBJ1-1
CSHETSGGGTQYF,TGCAGTCACGAGACTAGCGGAGGCGGGACCCAGTACTTC,TRBD2,TRBV20-1,NA,TRBJ2-5
CATSIGQIYGYTF,TGTGCCACCAGCATAGGACAGATCTATGGCTACACCTTC,NA,TRBV15,NA,TRBJ1-2
CASNNRGRAYEQYF,TGTGCCAGCAACAATAGGGGCAGAGCCTACGAGCAGTACTTC,NA,TRBV25-1,many,TRBJ2-7
CASSPRGGRGNTGELFF,TGTGCCAGCAGCCCCCGAGGGGGGCGAGGAAACACCGGGGAGCTGTTTTTT,NA,TRBV27,many,TRBJ2-2
CAISGGTGGLNQPQHF,TGTGCCATCAGTGGGGGGACAGGGGGCCTCAATCAGCCCCAGCATTTT,TRBD1,TRBV10-3,NA,TRBJ1-5
CSDGGQQYF,TGCAGCGACGGGGGACAGCAGTACTTC,NA,TRBV29-1,NA,TRBJ2-7
CASSQAGGSYEQYF,TGTGCCAGCAGCCAAGCGGGAGGTAGTTACGAGCAGTACTTC,TRBD2,TRBV3-1,many,TRBJ2-7
CSDGDHRGQPQHF,TGCAGCGACGGGGACCACAGGGGTCAGCCCCAGCATTTT,TRBD1,TRBV29-1,NA,TRBJ1-5
CASRPATSATGELFF,TGTGCCAGCAGACCCGCGACTAGCGCCACCGGGGAGCTGTTTTTT,TRBD2,TRBV12-3/TRBV12-4,NA,TRBJ2-2
CASSGTGHEAFF,TGTGCCAGCAGTGGGACAGGGCATGAAGCTTTCTTT,TRBD1,TRBV7-2,NA,TRBJ1-1
CASRPRENTEAFF,TGTGCCAGCAGGCCCAGAGAGAACACTGAAGCTTTCTTT,NA,TRBV2,many,TRBJ1-1
CASSYSPGLRGNYEQYF,TGTGCCAGCAGTTACTCCCCCGGTTTGCGGGGGAACTACGAGCAGTACTTC,TRBD2,TRBV6-5,many,TRBJ2-7
CASSQEYLAGMAPEEKLFF,TGTGCCAGCAGCCAAGAGTATCTGGCAGGGATGGCCCCAGAGGAAAAACTGTTTTTT,NA,TRBV4-2,NA,TRBJ1-4
CASSGAGTDTQYF,TGTGCCAGCTCGGGTGCAGGGACAGATACGCAGTATTTT,NA,TRBV2,NA,TRBJ2-3
CSAREGLSVSYEQYF,TGCAGTGCTAGAGAGGGTCTTAGCGTCTCCTACGAGCAGTACTTC,NA,TRBV20-1,many,TRBJ2-7
CAISEADYGYTF,TGTGCCATCAGTGAAGCTGACTATGGCTACACCTTC,NA,TRBV10-3,NA,TRBJ1-2
CASSQVNTEAFF,TGTGCCAGCAGCCAGGTGAACACTGAAGCTTTCTTT,NA,TRBV3-1,many,TRBJ1-1
CAIRGAGVAETQYF,TGTGCCATCAGAGGAGCGGGAGTGGCGGAGACCCAGTACTTC,TRBD2,TRBV10-3,NA,TRBJ2-5
CSARTSGGETQYF,TGCAGCGCCCGGACTAGCGGAGGAGAGACCCAGTACTTC,TRBD2,TRBV20-1,few,TRBJ2-5
CATREAGGGETQYF,TGTGCCACCAGGGAAGCGGGAGGGGGAGAGACCCAGTACTTC,TRBD2,TRBV15,few,TRBJ2-5
CSAPGLAGGPQTQYF,TGCAGTGCTCCGGGACTAGCGGGAGGGCCGCAGACCCAGTACTTC,TRBD2,TRBV20-1,once,TRBJ2-5
CASSYSRQLSYEQYNTGELFF,TGTGCCAGCAGTTACTCGAGACAGCTGTCCTACGAGCAGTACAACACCGGGGAGCTGTTTTTT,NA,TRBV6-5,once,TRBJ2-2
CASSSGTGYTPQHF,TGTGCCAGCAGCTCCGGGACAGGGTATACGCCCCAGCATTTT,TRBD1,TRBV2,NA,TRBJ1-5
CASSITGTGTEAFF,TGCGCCAGCAGCATTACCGGGACAGGCACTGAAGCTTTCTTT,TRBD1,TRBV5-1,NA,TRBJ1-1
CASSLRAAGVYNEQYF,TGCGCCAGCAGCTTGAGGGCAGCGGGAGTCTATAACGAGCAGTACTTC,TRBD2,TRBV7-4,NA,TRBJ2-7
CASSLEQGHEQYF,TGCGCCAGCAGCTTGGAACAGGGCCACGAGCAGTACTTC,NA,TRBV5-1,NA,TRBJ2-7
CASSLDRDYGYTF,TGTGCCAGCAGTTTAGACAGAGACTATGGCTACACCTTC,NA,TRBV12-3/TRBV12-4,many,TRBJ1-2
CATSSQDPGGTEAFF,TGTGCCACCAGCAGCCAAGATCCGGGAGGCACTGAAGCTTTCTTT,NA,TRBV15,NA,TRBJ1-1
CASKPGTGYEKLSF,TGTGCCAGCAAACCCGGGACAGGATATGAAAAACTGTCTTTT,TRBD1,TRBV6-2/TRBV6-3,NA,TRBJ1-4
CSARGPGQNYGYTF,TGCAGTGCTAGAGGCCCGGGACAGAACTATGGCTACACCTTC,TRBD1,TRBV20-1,medium-sized,TRBJ1-2
CASSPRAGTYEQYF,TGTGCCAGCAGCCCCCGGGCGGGGACCTACGAGCAGTACTTC,NA,TRBV12-3/TRBV12-4,many,TRBJ2-7
CASSPQGQYEQYF,TGCGCCAGCAGCCCCCAGGGTCAGTACGAGCAGTACTTC,NA,TRBV5-1,NA,TRBJ2-7
CASSLDSSENTKYF,TGTGCCAGCAGCTTGGACAGCTCTGAAAACACCAAATATTTT,NA,TRBV5-6,NA,TRBJ1-3
CSVAGGRGIYGYTF,TGCAGCGTTGCGGGGGGCAGGGGCATCTATGGCTACACCTTC,NA,TRBV29-1,few,TRBJ1-2
CASRLGRANQPQHF,TGTGCCAGTCGGCTGGGGAGAGCTAATCAGCCCCAGCATTTT,NA,TRBV19,many,TRBJ1-5
CASSLGVGAGAFF,TGTGCCAGCAGCTTAGGAGTGGGGGCAGGAGCTTTCTTT,NA,TRBV7-8,NA,TRBJ1-1
CASSPSALRRGTYEQYF,TGTGCCAGTAGCCCATCCGCGCTTAGAAGGGGCACCTACGAGCAGTACTTC,NA,TRBV19,many,TRBJ2-7
CASSEKRWGTVNSPLHF,TGTGCCAGCAGTGAAAAAAGGTGGGGGACGGTCAATTCACCCCTCCACTTT,NA,TRBV25-1,NA,TRBJ1-6
CASSLVLSWVHEQYF,TGTGCCAGCAGCTTAGTCCTCTCCTGGGTTCACGAGCAGTACTTC,NA,TRBV2,NA,TRBJ2-7
CSVDRGGSPLHF,TGCAGCGTCGACAGGGGAGGCTCACCCCTCCACTTT,TRBD1,TRBV29-1,few,TRBJ1-6
CASSAQTSGGEAQYF,TGTGCCAGCAGCGCCCAGACTAGCGGAGGAGAGGCCCAGTACTTC,TRBD2,TRBV4-2,once,TRBJ2-5
CASRREGDQETQYF,TGCGCCAGCAGGCGGGAGGGGGACCAAGAGACCCAGTACTTC,TRBD2,TRBV10-2,NA,TRBJ2-5
CASREGQGNQPQHF,TGTGCCAGCAGGGAGGGACAAGGAAATCAGCCCCAGCATTTT,NA,TRBV2,once,TRBJ1-5
CSGTSGTETQYF,TGCAGCGGGACTAGCGGGACCGAGACCCAGTACTTC,TRBD2,TRBV20-1,once,TRBJ2-5
CSAAGNTEAFF,TGCAGTGCTGCGGGGAACACTGAAGCTTTCTTT,NA,TRBV20-1,many,TRBJ1-1
CSVEDRGGATEAFF,TGCAGCGTTGAAGATCGGGGGGGGGCCACTGAAGCTTTCTTT,NA,TRBV29-1,NA,TRBJ1-1
CASSLAGGTLYGYTF,TGTGCCAGCAGCTTAGCCGGGGGGACTCTCTATGGCTACACCTTC,NA,TRBV7-2,many,TRBJ1-2
CASLDRVGELFF,TGTGCCAGCCTGGACAGGGTCGGGGAGCTGTTTTTT,TRBD1,TRBV2,NA,TRBJ2-2